The present T cell receptor (beta chain) was sequenced within a study of vaccination effects on CD4 cells after COVID-19. Trimming shortened V by 2 bases and J by 7 bases, and 15 bases separated the two germline ends. Germline CDR1 KGHSH, CDR2 LQKENI. CDR3 length: 15 residues. Notes on the study in general: There was marked clonal contraction among infection- and vaccine-induced clones late after vaccination. Cross-reactivity with common cold coronaviruses was shown by only 1 of 255 vaccine-induced clones in healthy vaccinees.

Sequencing followed a ViraFEST assay step that expanded antigen-specific CD4+ T cells with viral peptide pools. The culture ran for roughly ten days before CD4+ T cells were isolated. About 1.8 million PBMC were seeded per well and grown in the presence of roughly 11 IU/ml IL-2 and 8 to 10 ug/ml peptides. TCRdb keeps only in-frame clones here, not all; method: immunoSEQ multiplex PCR. The sample includes roughly 76,000 clones, roughly four fifths of them seen just once. Comment on this clone: The antigen is undetermined.

Sequenced material: CD4+ T cells from PBMCs cultured with HCoV-229E spike peptides, taken before COVID-19 vaccination. The sequence was obtained from a human donor who received a COVID-19 vaccine. The chain has TRBV18 and TRBJ2-1; D is possibly TRBD2 (7 bases). The DNA for the CDR3 is TGTGCCAGCTCACCAGGGGGGGCGCGTGAGAATGAGCAGTTCTTC. This gives the protein CASSPGGARENEQFF.